This is a list of T cell receptor beta chains from one sample in a study of T cells in Graves' hyperthyroidism and ophthalmopathy. TCRdb used MiXCR to reprocess the multiplex PCR reads, holding one entry per CDR3 protein. The sample consists of 450,000 to 700,000 distinct CDR3 sequences, just over 45% of them appearing once. Input material: peripheral blood or thyroid tissue (not recorded which). Receptors were obtained from an adult woman with Graves' disease, either hyperthyroidism or ophthalmopathy (not recorded which). Both conserved end residues are trimmed from each CDR3. Each record gives: J gene, CDR3 length, V gene, CDR3 protein.

j_gene: TRBJ2-6; len: 17; v_gene: TRBV7-8; CDR3aa: ASSSPVGTGFVGANVLT
j_gene: TRBJ1-5; len: 12; v_gene: TRBV10-3; CDR3aa: AISEEGGNQPHH
j_gene: TRBJ1-1; len: 15; v_gene: TRBV28; CDR3aa: ASSLQGQGAYRTEAF
j_gene: TRBJ2-7; len: 12; v_gene: TRBV25-1; CDR3aa: ASRQDSSDYEQY
j_gene: TRBJ2-5; len: 12; v_gene: TRBV29-1; CDR3aa: SGPYRGGRETQY
j_gene: TRBJ2-5; len: 12; v_gene: TRBV2; CDR3aa: ASNVHRSEETQY
j_gene: TRBJ2-6; len: 14; v_gene: TRBV19; CDR3aa: ASSIVKGAAANVLT
j_gene: TRBJ2-5; len: 11; v_gene: TRBV29-1; CDR3aa: SVAGTGEQTQY
j_gene: TRBJ1-4; len: 14; v_gene: TRBV7-9; CDR3aa: ASSRLVAGTNEKLF
j_gene: TRBJ1-4; len: 11; v_gene: TRBV29-1; CDR3aa: SVGQGGHEKLF
j_gene: TRBJ2-5; len: 11; v_gene: TRBV14; CDR3aa: ASSGQLQETQY
j_gene: TRBJ2-7; len: 13; v_gene: TRBV5-1; CDR3aa: ASASNPRGAYEQY
j_gene: TRBJ2-2; len: 13; v_gene: TRBV29-1; CDR3aa: SVVYGGKVTGELF
j_gene: TRBJ2-5; len: 13; v_gene: TRBV7-6; CDR3aa: ASGTGGSGKETQY
j_gene: TRBJ1-5; len: 14; v_gene: TRBV7-8; CDR3aa: ASSLYRAGSNQPQH
j_gene: TRBJ2-2; len: 14; v_gene: TRBV20-1; CDR3aa: SAQDRGGGNTGELF
j_gene: TRBJ2-7; len: 12; v_gene: TRBV7-9; CDR3aa: ASSLGQQSYEQY
j_gene: TRBJ2-6; len: 11; v_gene: TRBV19; CDR3aa: ASRRGLNNVLT
j_gene: TRBJ2-2; len: 14; v_gene: TRBV2; CDR3aa: ASSDLAGGPTGELF
j_gene: TRBJ2-5; len: 10; v_gene: TRBV15; CDR3aa: ATSRTGETQY
j_gene: TRBJ2-7; len: 13; v_gene: TRBV13; CDR3aa: ASSSQTVVLYEQY
j_gene: TRBJ1-1; len: 13; v_gene: TRBV2; CDR3aa: ASSARTGPGTEAF
j_gene: TRBJ1-5; len: 13; v_gene: TRBV5-1; CDR3aa: ASGLEGQGNQPQH
j_gene: TRBJ1-2; len: 13; v_gene: TRBV7-9; CDR3aa: ASSPRGGVNYGYT
j_gene: TRBJ1-4; len: 12; v_gene: TRBV5-8; CDR3aa: ASSLDRSTEKLF
j_gene: TRBJ1-4; len: 13; v_gene: TRBV15; CDR3aa: ATSREAATNEKLF
j_gene: TRBJ2-2; len: 13; v_gene: TRBV10-3; CDR3aa: AISGRQTNTGELF
j_gene: TRBJ1-1; len: 13; v_gene: TRBV5-8; CDR3aa: ASSLGAGGQAEAF
j_gene: TRBJ2-7; len: 12; v_gene: TRBV20-1; CDR3aa: SASIWGVVVEQY
j_gene: TRBJ1-1; len: 13; v_gene: TRBV20-1; CDR3aa: SASSGPGMVTEAF
j_gene: TRBJ2-2; len: 13; v_gene: TRBV11-2; CDR3aa: ASRYRDTYHGELF
j_gene: TRBJ1-2; len: 14; v_gene: TRBV7-9; CDR3aa: ASSSVLPGTGAGYT
j_gene: TRBJ2-2; len: 15; v_gene: TRBV27; CDR3aa: ASSQTSGRANTGELF
j_gene: TRBJ1-3; len: 13; v_gene: TRBV15; CDR3aa: ATSRDRPGGNTIY
j_gene: TRBJ2-2; len: 12; v_gene: TRBV10-3; CDR3aa: AISSQISTGELF
j_gene: TRBJ2-7; len: 13; v_gene: TRBV5-8; CDR3aa: ASSPGTSGLDEQY
j_gene: TRBJ2-5; len: 13; v_gene: TRBV15; CDR3aa: ATQGAGKSGETQY
j_gene: TRBJ1-1; len: 12; v_gene: TRBV2; CDR3aa: ASRTDAANTEAF
j_gene: TRBJ1-2; len: 14; v_gene: TRBV20-1; CDR3aa: SARDLGATGDYGYT
j_gene: TRBJ1-2; len: 12; v_gene: TRBV28; CDR3aa: ASSRIPVPYGYT
j_gene: TRBJ2-2; len: 10; v_gene: TRBV19; CDR3aa: ASGSNTGELF
j_gene: TRBJ2-7; len: 14; v_gene: TRBV7-9; CDR3aa: ASSYFRATEAYEQY
j_gene: TRBJ2-7; len: 12; v_gene: TRBV7-9; CDR3aa: ASSQRAGGEEQY
j_gene: TRBJ1-5; len: 12; v_gene: TRBV7-2; CDR3aa: ASSLRQGTQPQH
j_gene: TRBJ2-6; len: 11; v_gene: TRBV29-1; CDR3aa: SFGWHGANVLT
j_gene: TRBJ1-1; len: 12; v_gene: TRBV4-2; CDR3aa: ASSLRAGGGEAF
j_gene: TRBJ2-7; len: 13; v_gene: TRBV10-3; CDR3aa: AISDTGTAPHEQY
j_gene: TRBJ2-7; len: 16; v_gene: TRBV7-2; CDR3aa: ASSLAVVSGRRAYEQY
j_gene: TRBJ2-7; len: 12; v_gene: TRBV20-1; CDR3aa: SAREGGSFYEQY
j_gene: TRBJ1-1; len: 11; v_gene: TRBV20-1; CDR3aa: SASGTGDREAF
j_gene: TRBJ1-6; len: 15; v_gene: TRBV24-1; CDR3aa: ATSDFLDRQVGSPLH
j_gene: TRBJ2-5; len: 14; v_gene: TRBV15; CDR3aa: ATSPRTSRSGETQY